Each of the 25 T cell receptor beta chains below was sequenced from the same sample in a study of shared clonotypes between healthy human individuals. CD45RO-negative, CCR7-positively selected cells formed the naive CD8 fraction, excluding terminally differentiated effector memory CD45RA+ cells. Profiled with immunoSEQ multiplex PCR; TCRdb holds only in-frame clones, not every one. The data hold around 620,000 clones, with roughly 95% observed a single time. The specimen sequenced was naive CD8+ T cells sorted from blood. The receptors originated from a woman in her 30s in good health.

The chain couples TRBV28 to TRBJ2-7; 12 bases agree with TRBD2. The CDR3 spans 15 residues. In germline, CDR1 is MDHEN, CDR2 SYDVKM. With 6 bases clipped from V and 6 bases from J, the junction kept 9 bases outside the gene matches. CDR3 sequence (DNA): TGTGCCAGCAGCTCAGGGACTAGCGGGTCTCGCGAGCAGTACTTC. Its translation: CASSSGTSGSREQYF.

On this clone: Other DNA sequences in this sample translate to the same CDR3. The genes are TRBV19 and TRBJ2-6; the D is unclear. V shed 9 bases and J shed 0 bases, with 3 bases lying between them. The CDR3 has 12 amino acids. The germline V gene encodes CDR1 LNHDA and CDR2 SQIVND (reference sequence). This CDR3 reads CASLSGANVLTF. The CDR3 nucleotides are TGTGCCAGCCTCTCTGGGGCCAACGTCCTGACTTTC.

In its sample, this clone was seen a few times. Other DNA sequences in this sample translate to the same CDR3. The chain joins TRBV7-9 to TRBJ2-3; D uncertain. The CDR3 extends over 11 amino acids. The germline V and J ends were trimmed by 4 bases and 2 bases, with 1 base remaining between them. In germline, CDR1 is SEHNR, CDR2 FQNEAQ (reference sequence). The CDR3 sequence is CASSSTDTQYF. The CDR3 DNA sequence: TGTGCCAGCAGCTCCACAGATACGCAGTATTTT. The full variable domain, in which reference TRBV7-9 and TRBJ2-3 provide the parts outside the CDR3, is DTGVSQNPRHKITKRGQNVTFRCDPISEHNRLYWYRQTLGQGPEFLTYFQNEAQLEKSRLLSDRFSAERPKGSFSTLEIQRTEQGDSAMYLCASSSTDTQYFGPGTRLTVL.

The chain is built from TRBV7-3 and TRBJ2-3; 7 bases fit TRBD2. Germline loops: CDR1 SGHTA, CDR2 FQGTGA. The CDR3 has 13 residues. V lost 8 bases and J lost 4; bases outside the gene matches: 6. Here the CDR3 DNA reads TGTGCCAGCGCTGAGCGGGAAGCAGATACGCAGTATTTT. It translates to CASAEREADTQYF.

Of note for this clone: Other nucleotide sequences from this sample produce the same CDR3. This sequence joins TRBV2 and TRBJ2-7, with 11 positions matching TRBD1. V was clipped by 4 bases and J by 4 bases; unmatched bases: 3. The CDR3 is 14 amino acids. Germline CDR1 and CDR2: SNHLY and FYNNEI. For the CDR3, the DNA is TGTGCCAGCAGTGCCGGGACAGGGGGTTACGAGCAGTACTTC. It yields the protein CASSAGTGGYEQYF.

The V gene is TRBV6-5, the J gene TRBJ1-1; maybe TRBD1 (6 bases). The CDR3 is 13 residues long. Germline V gene data show CDR1 as MNHEY and CDR2 as SVGAGI. The V end was cut by 6 bases, the J end by 1 base, with 9 bases between. Here the CDR3 reads CASRAGANTEAFF. Written as DNA, the CDR3 is TGTGCCAGCAGGGCAGGGGCGAACACTGAAGCTTTCTTT.

This chain connects TRBV25-1 to TRBJ1-1; D gene ambiguous. Germline CDR1 is MGHDK and CDR2 is SYGVNS. Trimming cost V 0 bases and J 8 bases, with 13 bases left between them. This CDR3 has 14 residues. The CDR3 spells CASSEYNEVGEAFF. The CDR3 coding sequence is TGTGCCAGCAGTGAATATAATGAGGTCGGGGAAGCTTTCTTT.

V usage is TRBV14 and J usage is TRBJ2-1, with D perhaps matching TRBD1 (5 bases). Trimming took off 1 base at V and 6 bases at J, with 7 bases between the two ends. The germline CDR1 and CDR2 sequences are SGHDN and FVKESK. CDR3 length: 13 residues. The CDR3 loop is CASSQGTLNEQFF. CDR3 bases: TGTGCCAGCAGCCAAGGGACACTCAATGAGCAGTTCTTC.

V gene TRBV5-6 combines with J gene TRBJ2-1, with D perhaps TRBD2 (6 bases). CDR3 length: 16 amino acids. Trimming removed 1 base from V and 6 bases from J, with 17 bases in between. The germline gives CDR1 SGHDT, CDR2 YYEEEE. The CDR3 bases are TGTGCCAGCAGCTTGTATACGGCTAGCGCCATCAATGAGCAGTTCTTC. Translated, it gives CASSLYTASAINEQFF.

This chain joins TRBV6-1 and TRBJ2-1; D gene unclear. Germline V lookup: CDR1 MNHNS, CDR2 SASEGT. V shed 4 bases and J shed 0 bases, with 7 bases lying between them. The CDR3 runs 14 residues. CDR3 bases: TGTGCCAGCAGTGGGCGATACTCCTACAATGAGCAGTTCTTC. This translates into CASSGRYSYNEQFF.

The chain carries TRBV11-2 and TRBJ2-7; D possibly corresponds to TRBD2 (6 bases). CDR1 is SGHAT, CDR2 FQNNGV, per germline. This CDR3 has 15 residues. Trimming removed 4 bases at V and 4 bases at J, with 17 bases between. CDR3 loop: CASSSSSVAPYEQYF. The DNA of the CDR3 is TGTGCCAGCAGCTCATCTAGCGTTGCACCGTACGAGCAGTACTTC.

The V gene is TRBV5-6, the J gene TRBJ2-1, with 10 bases fitting TRBD1. The V gene's germline CDR1 is SGHDT and CDR2 YYEEEE. The CDR3 is 14 residues long. V shed 4 bases and J 4 bases; nucleotides not matched to a gene: 2. As DNA, the CDR3 is TGTGCCAGCAGCACGGGACAGGGGTACAATGAGCAGTTCTTC. This encodes CASSTGQGYNEQFF.

The chain recombines TRBV9 with TRBJ2-7; TRBD2 matches 12 bases. CDR1 SGDLS and CDR2 YYNGEE come from the germline V gene. With 0 bases clipped from V and 3 bases from J, the junction kept 4 bases outside the gene matches. CDR3 size: 16 residues. This chain's CDR3 is CASSVGLAGERYEQYF. The CDR3 nucleotides read TGTGCCAGCAGCGTAGGACTAGCGGGAGAGCGCTACGAGCAGTACTTC.

The chain recombines TRBV5-6 with TRBJ2-7, with D possibly being TRBD1 (6 bases). Germline CDR1 and CDR2: SGHDT and YYEEEE. V lost 4 bases and J 1 base, leaving 15 bases between the germline ends. The CDR3 totals 15 residues. CDR3 region: CASSAGQLSSYEQYF. Written as DNA, the CDR3 is TGTGCCAGCAGCGCTGGACAGTTAAGTTCCTACGAGCAGTACTTC.

This rearrangement joins TRBV30 to TRBJ2-7, with 7 bases aligning to TRBD1. CDR3 length: 13 amino acids. V lost 2 bases to trimming and J lost 5 bases; unmatched junction nucleotides: 6. CDR1 is GTSNPN and CDR2 is SVGIG in the germline V gene (reference sequence). The CDR3 is CAWSLQGFHEQYF. In DNA form, the CDR3 reads TGTGCCTGGAGTCTACAGGGGTTCCACGAGCAGTACTTC.

The chain employs TRBV5-1 and TRBJ2-7, with 9 positions matching TRBD2. CDR3 size: 17 residues. Unmatched junction bases numbered 7, after V lost 0 bases and J lost 0 bases. Germline CDR1 and CDR2: SGHRS and YFSETQ. The CDR3, as DNA: TGCGCCAGCAGCTTGGGCGCTAGCGGGACTCCCTCCTACGAGCAGTACTTC. It specifies CASSLGASGTPSYEQYF.

The chain combines TRBV7-8 with TRBJ2-4; D unclear. Germline-derived CDR1 and CDR2 are SGHVS and FQNEAQ. The CDR3 is made up of 17 amino acids. V shed 6 bases and J shed 0 bases, with 18 bases lying between them. The CDR3 coding sequence is TGTGCCAGCAGTGTCGGAATGGCCCCTCTAGCCAAAAACATTCAGTACTTC. It specifies CASSVGMAPLAKNIQYF.

The CDR3 spells CATAAPGQGKEKLFF. The CDR3 DNA follows: TGTGCCACCGCCGCACCTGGACAGGGGAAGGAAAAACTGTTTTTT. The rearrangement joins TRBV28 to TRBJ1-4, with 9 bases that match TRBD1. Germline trimming cut 10 bases from V and 8 bases from J; bases unmatched to any gene: 14. Germline V gives CDR1 MDHEN, CDR2 SYDVKM. The CDR3 consists of 15 residues.

The chain is built from TRBV9 and TRBJ2-7, with 12 nucleotides matching TRBD2. V shed 0 bases and J 5 bases; nucleotides not matched to a gene: 6. Germline V gives CDR1 SGDLS, CDR2 YYNGEE. The CDR3 has 16 amino acids. In DNA form, the CDR3 reads TGTGCCAGCAGCGTAGGGCTAGCGGGAGGGTCTCACGAGCAGTACTTC. It encodes CASSVGLAGGSHEQYF.

V is TRBV9 and J is TRBJ1-2; no definite D call. Germline V gene data show CDR1 as SGDLS and CDR2 as YYNGEE. The CDR3 is 12 amino acids. Between the trimmed V and J ends, which lost 4 bases and 7 bases, there was a span of 11 bases. CDR3 DNA sequence: TGTGCCAGCAGCCCCCAAGGAAGTGGCTACACCTTC. Its translation: CASSPQGSGYTF.

This chain connects TRBV28 to TRBJ1-3; D is unclear. V lost 6 bases and J lost 0, with 12 bases in between. Germline CDR1 MDHEN, CDR2 SYDVKM. This CDR3 comprises 15 residues. The CDR3: CASSPDWHSGNTIYF. In nucleotides, the CDR3 is TGTGCCAGCAGCCCCGACTGGCACTCTGGAAACACCATATATTTT.

This clone was seen once. The rearrangement links TRBV30 to TRBJ2-5; D possibly matches TRBD1 or TRBD2 (5 bases each). With the DNA end fitting TRBJ2-7 better, the J assignment may be wrong. This CDR3 spans 13 amino acids. Germline assignment: CDR1 GTSNPN and CDR2 SVGIG (reference sequence). The CDR3 nucleotides are TGTGCCTGGAGTTCGGGGCCCTCCTACGAGCAGTACTTC. As protein: CAWSSGPSYEQYF.

This clone appeared a single time. Here the CDR3 DNA reads TGCGCCAGCAGTTCGGGACAGGACCCATACAACCTACAACGAAACACTGAAGCTTTCTTT. It specifies CASSSGQDPYNLQRNTEAFF. The rearrangement links TRBV5-1 to TRBJ1-1; 8 positions match TRBD1. Germline V gene sequence: CDR1 SGHRS, CDR2 YFSETQ. The CDR3 is 20 amino acids. V trimming: 5 bases; J trimming: 2 bases; junction bases outside the gene matches: 23.

The V gene is TRBV13, the J gene TRBJ2-7; TRBD2 might be the D (5 bases). Germline V lookup: CDR1 PRHDT, CDR2 FYEKMQ (reference sequence). The CDR3 is 13 residues long. Between the trimmed V and J ends, which lost 4 bases and 2 bases, there was a span of 9 bases. CDR3 loop: CASSSDGTYEQYF. The DNA for the CDR3 is TGTGCCAGCAGCTCAGACGGGACCTACGAGCAGTACTTC.

J is TRBJ2-2 and V is TRBV14; maybe TRBD1 (6 bases). Looked up from germline, CDR1 is SGHDN and CDR2 is FVKESK. V lost 4 bases and J lost 5, with 14 bases in between. The CDR3 consists of 15 residues. CDR3 protein: CASSLRGVGTGELFF. DNA for the CDR3: TGTGCCAGCAGCCTCAGGGGAGTGGGGACCGGGGAGCTGTTTTTT. Full variable domain (remainder filled in from reference TRBV14 and TRBJ2-2): EAGVTQFPSHSVIEKGQTVTLRCDPISGHDNLYWYRRVMGKEIKFLLHFVKESKQDESGMPNNRFLAERTGGTYSTLKVQPAELEDSGVYFCASSLRGVGTGELFFGEGSRLTVL.